This T cell receptor beta chain derives from a study of T cells expressing NK-cell markers. About the research overall: Obtained from sorted CD3+CD56+NKG2C+, CD3+CD56+NKG2C- and CD3+CD56-NKG2C+ T cells were the TCR beta repertoires. Seropositivity for HCMV was found in seven of the eight sequenced donors, with one seronegative.

Comments on this clonotype: Its matching antigen is unknown.

The CDR3 is 14 amino acids. TCRdb reprocessed the 5' RACE reads and reports one entry per CDR3 protein, with no DNA. The listing records roughly 420,000 distinct CDR3 sequences. Findings and limits, study-wide: Where four donors were concerned, these clonotypes also led the CD3+CD56-NKG2C+ fraction.

The receptor was derived from a woman aged 18 to 75 in good health. This chain joins TRBV12-3 or TRBV12-4 and TRBJ1-1; TCRdb designates TRBD1, a call that cannot be tested without DNA. Sample: blood T cells: a sorted CD56 or NKG2C T cell subset, CD4+ or CD8+ T cells, or bulk PBMC T cells (not recorded which). The CDR3 region is CASSLDPPGTEAFF.